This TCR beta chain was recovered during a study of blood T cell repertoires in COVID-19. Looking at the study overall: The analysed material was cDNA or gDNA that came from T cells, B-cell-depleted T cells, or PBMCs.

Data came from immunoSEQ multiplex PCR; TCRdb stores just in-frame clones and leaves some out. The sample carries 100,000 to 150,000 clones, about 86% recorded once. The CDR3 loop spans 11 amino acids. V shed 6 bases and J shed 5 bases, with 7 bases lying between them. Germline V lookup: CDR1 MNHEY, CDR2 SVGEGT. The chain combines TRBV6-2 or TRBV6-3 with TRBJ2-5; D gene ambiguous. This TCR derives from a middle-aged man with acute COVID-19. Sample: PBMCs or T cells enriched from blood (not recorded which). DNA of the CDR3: TGTGCCAGCAGCCTACGGGAGACCCAGTACTTC. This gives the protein CASSLRETQYF.